Detailed here is one T cell receptor (beta chain). Antigen unknown. Libraries were prepared by immunoSEQ multiplex PCR; TCRdb keeps only in-frame clonotypes and omits some of them. The data contain 150,000 or so clones, about 90% of them singletons. V gave up 1 base and J gave up 0 bases, with 13 bases separating them. In germline, CDR1 is LGHNA, CDR2 YSLEER. The CDR3 length is 18 residues. These data belong to a study of T cell responses to AZD1222 COVID-19 vaccine. General study results and limits: Distributed over spike, vaccine-associated CD4 TCRs predominated at 160-218 and 743-854. Females made up more of the donors, who were largely white British, and clonal diversity may have come out too low. Sampled repertoires all dated from after the peak T cell response. Close to half of spike-specific TCRs reportedly recognize unmutated variant regions.

This receptor was taken from an adult who received the MenACWY meningococcal vaccine as a control. The V gene is TRBV4-3, the J gene TRBJ2-6; tentatively, D is TRBD1 (5 bases). The sequencing used peripheral blood, collected 28 days after the second dose of the MenACWY control vaccine. CDR3 loop: CASSQAAGLNSGANVLTF. The CDR3 nucleotides are TGCGCCAGCAGCCAAGCGGCAGGGCTAAACTCTGGGGCCAACGTCCTGACTTTC.